A single sample gave rise to the 2 T cell receptor beta chains below, sequenced in a study of control samples from healthy donors and cancer patients. Assay: immunoSEQ multiplex PCR; the TCRdb copy retains only in-frame clones and omits some. Of 100,000 to 150,000 clones in the sample, around 87% were seen once. Sequencing was performed on blood. Receptors originate from a middle-aged man in good health.

The count of this clone is one. The chain uses TRBV7-2 and TRBJ1-1; a possible D gene is TRBD1 (5 bases). This CDR3 comprises 15 residues. Germline assignment: CDR1 SGHTA and CDR2 FQGNSA. V lost 8 bases and J lost 2, with 18 bases in between. CDR3 nucleotides: TGTGCCAGCTCCCCGGCGGCAGGGCTCAACACTGAAGCTTTCTTT. Its translation: CASSPAAGLNTEAFF.

This chain joins TRBV7-9 and TRBJ2-1; 7 bases agree with TRBD2. There are 16 residues in the CDR3. V dropped 7 bases and J dropped 0; count of bases not matched to a gene: 9. Germline CDR1 reads SEHNR; CDR2 reads FQNEAQ (reference sequence). The CDR3 bases are TGTGCCAGCACTATTAGAGCGGGGAGCTCCTACAATGAGCAGTTCTTC. The encoded protein is CASTIRAGSSYNEQFF.